A single sample gave rise to the 21 T cell receptor beta chains below, sequenced in a study of blood T cell repertoires in COVID-19. Generated by immunoSEQ multiplex PCR, the TCRdb table keeps only in-frame clones and is missing some. This table has approximately 150,000 clones, less than 90% appearing once. What was sequenced was peripheral blood. Receptors originate from a man aged 30-40 years with COVID-19, enrolled during active disease.

The rearrangement uses TRBV14 and TRBJ2-3; TRBD1 matches at 7 bases. CDR3 length: 14 residues. The junction had 2 bases not matched to a gene; V was cut back by 2 bases and J by 3 bases. Germline CDR1 is SGHDN and CDR2 is FVKESK. The CDR3 nucleotides are TGTGCCAGCAGCCAATCCAGGGGGACAGATACGCAGTATTTT. Its translation: CASSQSRGTDTQYF. The full variable domain, completed using reference TRBV14 and TRBJ2-3, is EAGVTQFPSHSVIEKGQTVTLRCDPISGHDNLYWYRRVMGKEIKFLLHFVKESKQDESGMPNNRFLAERTGGTYSTLKVQPAELEDSGVYFCASSQSRGTDTQYFGPGTRLTVL.

V usage is TRBV27 and J usage is TRBJ1-2; TRBD1 is a possible D gene (5 bases). This CDR3 has 15 amino acids. The germline gives CDR1 MNHEY, CDR2 SMNVEV (reference sequence). The V gene lost 5 bases and the J gene lost 8 bases, with 21 bases spanning the gap. The CDR3 sequence is CASSPAGPNIEGYTF. Written as DNA, the CDR3 is TGTGCCAGCAGTCCCGCGGGGCCAAATATTGAGGGCTACACCTTC.

This clone was seen a single time. The chain couples TRBV19 to TRBJ1-4; the D gene is possibly TRBD1 (5 bases). CDR3 length: 15 amino acids. Germline V gene lookup returns CDR1 LNHDA and CDR2 SQIVND (reference sequence). The V end lost 5 bases, the J end lost 3 bases, and 13 bases lay between the germline ends. CDR3 sequence: CASSPNQGPNEKLFF. The DNA of the CDR3 is TGTGCCAGTAGTCCGAACCAGGGCCCTAATGAAAAACTGTTTTTT.

This chain links TRBV12-3 or TRBV12-4 with TRBJ1-3; D gene uncertain. The CDR3 is 12 amino acids. Trimming took off 6 bases at V and 12 bases at J, with 15 bases between the two ends. CDR3 protein: CASSSGEVSIYF. CDR3 DNA: TGTGCCAGCAGCTCAGGTGAAGTTAGCATATATTTT.

The rearrangement joins TRBV9 to TRBJ2-2; D is undetermined. Trimming took 4 bases from V and 2 from J, leaving 12 bases between them. The CDR3 extends over 15 amino acids. Germline V gene sequence: CDR1 SGDLS, CDR2 YYNGEE. The CDR3 DNA sequence: TGTGCCAGCAGCAGCCGCTTCGGTAACACCGGGGAGCTGTTTTTT. As protein: CASSSRFGNTGELFF.

The rearrangement joins TRBV27 to TRBJ1-3; D not certain. The V end was cut by 3 bases, the J end by 1 base, with 7 bases between. CDR3 length: 14 amino acids. The germline V gene has CDR1 MNHEY and CDR2 SMNVEV (reference sequence). CDR3 sequence reads: CASSFGGSGNTIYF. The DNA of the CDR3 is TGTGCCAGCAGTTTCGGCGGGTCTGGAAACACCATATATTTT.

The rearrangement links TRBV27 to TRBJ2-4; 11 nucleotides match TRBD2. CDR1 and CDR2 from the germline V gene are MNHEY and SMNVEV (reference sequence). This CDR3 spans 15 amino acids. The V segment lost 6 bases and the J segment 3 bases; nucleotides outside the gene matches: 4. CDR3 sequence reads: CASRLAGAGKNIQYF. In DNA form, the CDR3 reads TGTGCCAGCAGACTAGCGGGAGCCGGCAAAAACATTCAGTACTTC.

The chain couples TRBV6-5 to TRBJ1-2, with 10 nucleotides matching TRBD1. Germline lookup yields CDR1 MNHEY and CDR2 SVGAGI. The V segment lost 4 bases and the J segment 8 bases; nucleotides outside the gene matches: 7. The CDR3 runs 14 residues. CDR3 amino acids: CASSWGGQGRGYTF. The CDR3 nucleotides read TGTGCCAGCAGTTGGGGGGGACAGGGGCGAGGCTACACCTTC.

The chain joins TRBV5-4 to TRBJ2-5; possible D gene TRBD2, 6 bases. Trimming cost V 4 bases and J 3 bases, with 16 bases left between them. CDR3 size: 15 residues. Germline CDR1 is SGHNT and CDR2 is YYREEE (reference sequence). CDR3 in DNA: TGTGCCAGCAGCCAAACTAGCACCCCCGAAGAGACCCAGTACTTC. Its translation: CASSQTSTPEETQYF.

The chain uses TRBV28 and TRBJ2-7; 9 bases line up with TRBD2. Trimming removed 5 bases from V and 0 bases from J; junction bases left unmatched: 11. The CDR3 sequence is 17 residues long. The germline V gene encodes CDR1 MDHEN and CDR2 SYDVKM. Here the CDR3 DNA reads TGTGCCAGCAGTCCCCTTCCGACTAGCGGAACCTCCTACGAGCAGTACTTC. Its protein is CASSPLPTSGTSYEQYF. Full variable domain (remainder filled in from reference TRBV28 and TRBJ2-7): DVKVTQSSRYLVKRTGEKVFLECVQDMDHENMFWYRQDPGLGLRLIYFSYDVKMKEKGDIPEGYSVSREKKERFSLILESASTNQTSMYLCASSPLPTSGTSYEQYFGPGTRLTVT.

V is TRBV7-6 and J is TRBJ1-3, with a tentative D call TRBD1 (6 bases). V was trimmed by 4 bases and J by 8 bases, leaving 18 bases between them. The CDR3 contains 15 residues. CDR1 SGHVS and CDR2 FNYEAQ come from the germline V gene. CDR3 in DNA: TGTGCCAGCAGCTCCAATCGCCAGGGGATAGACACCATATATTTT. Translating it yields CASSSNRQGIDTIYF.

The V call is TRBV18, the J call TRBJ2-1, with 11 bases matching TRBD2. The germline V gene has CDR1 KGHSH and CDR2 LQKENI. This CDR3 has 16 residues. The V gene end was trimmed by 4 bases and the J gene end by 4 bases; junction bases not matched to a gene: 6. For the CDR3, the DNA is TGTGCCAGCTCACGTCCCGGGACTAGCGGTTACAATGAGCAGTTCTTC. Encoded protein: CASSRPGTSGYNEQFF.

This chain uses TRBV4-3 with TRBJ2-1; D is unresolved. The CDR3 extends over 14 amino acids. With 0 bases removed from V and 7 bases from J, the gap between germline ends came to 10 bases. Germline assignment: CDR1 LGHNA and CDR2 YSLEER. CDR3 sequence: CASSQEISENEQFF. CDR3 bases: TGCGCCAGCAGCCAAGAAATCAGTGAAAATGAGCAGTTCTTC.

This rearrangement joins TRBV6-5 to TRBJ1-4; tentative D call: TRBD1 (6 bases). Trimming left V 6 bases short and J 0 bases short, with 11 bases between. The CDR3 consists of 15 residues. Germline CDR1 is MNHEY and CDR2 is SVGAGI. CDR3 DNA sequence: TGTGCCAGCAGAATTCGACAGGCAACTAATGAAAAACTGTTTTTT. It codes for CASRIRQATNEKLFF.

The V gene is TRBV4-1, the J gene TRBJ2-7; 8 positions match TRBD1. V lost 1 base and J lost 0; bases outside the gene matches: 5. CDR3 length equals 16 residues. The germline CDR1 and CDR2 sequences are MGHRA and YSYEKL. CDR3 nucleotide sequence: TGCGCCAGCAGCCAAGGGACAGGGACATACTCCTACGAGCAGTACTTC. It is translated as CASSQGTGTYSYEQYF.

DNA for the CDR3: TGTGCCAGCGGCTACAGGAGGGGTCAGCCCCAGCATTTT. This encodes CASGYRRGQPQHF. The chain couples TRBV2 to TRBJ1-5; tentatively, D is TRBD1 (5 bases). Germline V gene data show CDR1 as SNHLY and CDR2 as FYNNEI. Deletions cut 8 bases from V and 6 bases from J, with 14 bases between. This CDR3 has 13 residues.

The V gene is TRBV9, the J gene TRBJ2-1; 8 bases match TRBD2. CDR1 and CDR2 from the germline V gene are SGDLS and YYNGEE. This CDR3 is 15 amino acids long. With V trimmed by 0 bases and J by 7 bases, 6 bases remained unmatched. The CDR3 loop is CASSVEAGALNEQFF. In nucleotides, the CDR3 is TGTGCCAGCAGCGTAGAAGCGGGAGCCTTGAATGAGCAGTTCTTC.

V and J are TRBV9 and TRBJ2-3; 7 nucleotides line up with TRBD2. V shed 4 bases, J shed 4 bases, and the junction held 6 bases outside the gene matches. The germline V gene has CDR1 SGDLS and CDR2 YYNGEE. This CDR3 region has 14 residues. Here the CDR3 DNA reads TGTGCCAGCAGCTCCCGACTAGCCCCAGATACGCAGTATTTT. Amino acids: CASSSRLAPDTQYF.

The J gene is TRBJ1-1, the V gene TRBV7-2, with a possible D match to TRBD1 (6 bases). Deletions cut 5 bases from V and 1 base from J, with 11 bases between. Germline-derived CDR1 and CDR2 are SGHTA and FQGNSA. The CDR3 runs to 14 residues. Written as DNA, the CDR3 is TGTGCCAGCAGCGGGGGACATCCGAACACTGAAGCTTTCTTT. Its protein is CASSGGHPNTEAFF.

This clone appeared a single time. CDR3 nucleotide sequence: TGTGCCAGCAGCCCACGACAGGGGGCACGAAATAATCAGCCCCAGCATTTT. Encoded protein: CASSPRQGARNNQPQHF. This chain uses TRBV11-2 with TRBJ1-5; 10 positions match TRBD1. Germline V gene lookup returns CDR1 SGHAT and CDR2 FQNNGV. The trim removed 5 bases at V and 4 bases at J, leaving 11 bases unmatched. The CDR3 spans 17 residues.

The chain employs TRBV5-1 and TRBJ1-5; TRBD1 agrees at 8 bases. With 4 bases clipped from V and 5 bases from J, the junction kept 5 bases outside the gene matches. The CDR3 has 14 amino acids. Looked up from germline, CDR1 is SGHRS and CDR2 is YFSETQ. CDR3 protein: CASSPGGPHQPQHF. CDR3 bases: TGCGCCAGCAGCCCAGGGGGCCCCCATCAGCCCCAGCATTTT.